This T cell receptor beta chain was sequenced for a study of blood T cell repertoires in COVID-19. Method: immunoSEQ multiplex PCR; TCRdb's copy keeps in-frame clones and lacks some. This table holds roughly 96,000 clones, roughly 82% found once. The material sequenced was peripheral blood. This receptor was obtained from a man aged 80 or over with acute or convalescent COVID-19.

The CDR3 nucleotides are TGTGCCAGCAGCATAAATCGGGGCTACACCTTC. Its protein is CASSINRGYTF. The chain employs TRBV11-2 and TRBJ1-2; the D is unclear. V was shortened by 5 bases and J by 8 bases, with 9 bases between the two germline ends. Germline lookup yields CDR1 SGHAT and CDR2 FQNNGV. The CDR3 runs 11 residues.